This TCR beta chain comes out of a study of blood T cell repertoires in COVID-19. Study-wide context: Samples taken during acute and convalescent COVID-19 were collected in the United States, Italy and Spain. PBMCs, B-cell-depleted T cells, or T cells were the source of the cDNA or gDNA that made up the material.

Assay used: immunoSEQ multiplex PCR; TCRdb lists only in-frame clones, some missing. The table lists about 490,000 clones, 70% to 90% of them singletons, with 3.2% in the top ten. CDR3 length: 15 amino acids. V dropped 4 bases and J dropped 0 bases, with 14 bases sitting between them. Germline V gives CDR1 SGHDT, CDR2 YYEEEE. The TCR originated in a human donor in a cohort sampled during active COVID-19. The sample taken for sequencing was peripheral blood. This chain joins TRBV5-6 and TRBJ2-7; possibly TRBD2 for D (6 bases). This chain's CDR3 is CASSGTGGYSYEQYF. The DNA for the CDR3 is TGTGCCAGCAGCGGGACCGGGGGATACTCCTACGAGCAGTACTTC.